A selection of T cell receptor beta chains follows, all from one sample in a study of blood T cell repertoires in COVID-19. Using immunoSEQ multiplex PCR, the repertoire was profiled, and TCRdb retains in-frame clones only, with some absent. The sample records 97,000 or so clones, around 81% being singletons. The specimen sequenced was peripheral blood. All receptors come from a man aged 55 to 70 with acute or convalescent COVID-19. The CDR3 runs from the conserved cysteine through the conserved F or W. Each record gives: J gene, D gene, V gene, clone size, CDR3 DNA, CDR3 protein. D genes are given only for firm matches. The size entry is marked missing in some rows and otherwise reads once, few, many or a size class.

TRBJ1-2,TRBD1,TRBV7-9,-,TGTGCCAGCAGCCCCGGACAGGCATACACCTTC,CASSPGQAYTF
TRBJ2-2,TRBD1,TRBV7-2,-,TGTGCCAGCAGCATACAGGGGGAAAACGGGGAGCTGTTTTTT,CASSIQGENGELFF
TRBJ2-1,TRBD2,TRBV30,-,TGTGCCTGGAGGATAGCGGGAGGGAGCTCCTACAATGAGCAGTTCTTC,CAWRIAGGSSYNEQFF
TRBJ1-1,TRBD1,TRBV7-2,-,TGTGCCAGCAGCTTTCAGACAGGGGGCACTACTGAAGCTTTCTTT,CASSFQTGGTTEAFF
TRBJ1-2,-,TRBV11-3,-,TGTGCCAGCAGCTTAGATAGCCCAGGGGCTGGGGGCTACACCTTC,CASSLDSPGAGGYTF
TRBJ1-2,-,TRBV2,-,TGTGCCAGCCTCCAGAGAGGAAACTATGGCTACACCTTC,CASLQRGNYGYTF
TRBJ1-3,TRBD1,TRBV3-1/TRBV3-2,-,TGTGCCAGCAGCCGATACCAGGGGGCAACTGGAAACACCATATATTTT,CASSRYQGATGNTIYF
TRBJ1-1,TRBD1,TRBV30,-,TGTGCCTGCTACAGGGGGAACACTGAAGCTTTCTTT,CACYRGNTEAFF
TRBJ2-3,TRBD1,TRBV5-1,-,TGCGCCAGCAGTTCTCAAGGGACAGGCACAGATACGCAGTATTTT,CASSSQGTGTDTQYF
TRBJ2-1,TRBD2,TRBV3-1/TRBV3-2,few,TGTGCCAGCAGCCAAGAGGGCGCGGCTAGCGGGGGCTACAATGAGCAGTTCTTC,CASSQEGAASGGYNEQFF
TRBJ2-7,-,TRBV19,-,TGTGCCAGTCGAGGGTACAGCTACGAGCAGTACTTC,CASRGYSYEQYF
TRBJ1-6,-,TRBV19,few,TGTGCCAGTAGTGAGGACTATAATTCACCCCTCCACTTT,CASSEDYNSPLHF
TRBJ1-6,-,TRBV2,-,TGTGCCAGCAGACCAGGATTAGAAGGATCACCCCTCCACTTT,CASRPGLEGSPLHF
TRBJ1-2,-,TRBV3-1/TRBV3-2,-,TGTGCCAGCAGCCAGGCGACCGGGACTTGGTATGGCTACACCTTC,CASSQATGTWYGYTF
TRBJ2-3,-,TRBV7-2,-,TGTGCCAGCAGCTTAGGGTCACACACAGATACGCAGTATTTT,CASSLGSHTDTQYF
TRBJ2-1,-,TRBV7-3,-,TGTGCCAGCAGCGCAACAGGCTATGAGCAGTTCTTC,CASSATGYEQFF
TRBJ2-3,TRBD2,TRBV7-8,-,TGTGCCAGCAGCCCCCGACTAGCGGGAGACCCAGATACGCAGTATTTT,CASSPRLAGDPDTQYF
TRBJ1-1,-,TRBV11-3,-,TGTGCCAGCAGCTCTCGGGTCACTGAAGCTTTCTTT,CASSSRVTEAFF
TRBJ2-3,-,TRBV29-1,-,TGCAGCGCCCCCCTAGCAGTGCGCACAGATACGCAGTATTTT,CSAPLAVRTDTQYF
TRBJ1-1,-,TRBV11-3,-,TGTGCCAGCAGCCCCCGGGGGACTGAAGCTTTCTTT,CASSPRGTEAFF
TRBJ2-2,TRBD2,TRBV6-4,-,TGTGCCAGCAGTGTGGCTAGCGGGGGGTCCACCGGGGAGCTGTTTTTT,CASSVASGGSTGELFF
TRBJ2-3,TRBD2,TRBV27,-,TGTGCCAGCAGTCGGGGAACTAGCGGGGGGGCTGTAGATACGCAGTATTTT,CASSRGTSGGAVDTQYF
TRBJ2-5,-,TRBV4-2,-,TGTGCCAGCAGCCAAGGGCAGATCCAAGAGACCCAGTACTTC,CASSQGQIQETQYF
TRBJ2-5,TRBD1,TRBV7-2,-,TGTGCCAGCAGCTCCATCCAGGGGGCCGGTTTGGAGACCCAGTACTTC,CASSSIQGAGLETQYF
TRBJ1-1,-,TRBV19,-,TGTGCCACTCACCTTGGCTCGGCAGGACTGTTGAACACTGAAGCTTTCTTT,CATHLGSAGLLNTEAFF
TRBJ1-1,TRBD1,TRBV10-2,-,TGCGCCAGCATTGGACCGGGACAGGGGTCTACTGAAGCTTTCTTT,CASIGPGQGSTEAFF
TRBJ1-1,-,TRBV12-3/TRBV12-4,-,TGTGCCAGCACAACTGGCGGGGTCACTGAAGCTTTCTTT,CASTTGGVTEAFF